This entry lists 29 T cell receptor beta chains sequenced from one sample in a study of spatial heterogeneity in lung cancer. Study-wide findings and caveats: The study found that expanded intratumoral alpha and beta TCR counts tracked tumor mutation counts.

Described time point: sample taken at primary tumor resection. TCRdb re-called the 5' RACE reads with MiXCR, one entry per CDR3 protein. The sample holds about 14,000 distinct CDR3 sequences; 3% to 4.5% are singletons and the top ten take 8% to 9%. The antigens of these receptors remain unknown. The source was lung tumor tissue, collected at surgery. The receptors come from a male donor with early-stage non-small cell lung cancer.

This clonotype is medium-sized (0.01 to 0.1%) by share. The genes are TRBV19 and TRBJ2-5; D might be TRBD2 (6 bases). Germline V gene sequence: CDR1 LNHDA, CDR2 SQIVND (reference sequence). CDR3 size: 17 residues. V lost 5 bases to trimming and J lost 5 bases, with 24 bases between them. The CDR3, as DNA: TGTGCCAGTAGTCCGAGGTTTGGCGCGGGGCATGGGGAGACCCAGTACTTC. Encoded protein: CASSPRFGAGHGETQYF.

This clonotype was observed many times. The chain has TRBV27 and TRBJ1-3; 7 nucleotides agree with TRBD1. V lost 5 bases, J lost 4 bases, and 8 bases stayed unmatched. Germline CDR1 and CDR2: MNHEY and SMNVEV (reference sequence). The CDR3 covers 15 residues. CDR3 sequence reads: CASSRDRSGGNTIYF. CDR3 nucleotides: TGTGCCAGCAGTAGGGACAGAAGCGGCGGAAACACCATATATTTT.

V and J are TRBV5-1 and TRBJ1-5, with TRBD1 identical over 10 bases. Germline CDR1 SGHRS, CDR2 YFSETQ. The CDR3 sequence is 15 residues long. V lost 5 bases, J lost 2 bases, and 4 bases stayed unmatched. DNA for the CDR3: TGCGCCAGCAGACCGGGACAGGGGTGCAATCAGCCCCAGCATTTT. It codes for CASRPGQGCNQPQHF.

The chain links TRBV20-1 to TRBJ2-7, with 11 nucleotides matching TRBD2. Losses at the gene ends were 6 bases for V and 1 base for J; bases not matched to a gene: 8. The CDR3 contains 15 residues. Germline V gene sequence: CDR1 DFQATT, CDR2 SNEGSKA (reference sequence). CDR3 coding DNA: TGCAGTGCGCACGGGACTAGCGGATGGTCCTACGAGCAGTACTTC. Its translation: CSAHGTSGWSYEQYF.

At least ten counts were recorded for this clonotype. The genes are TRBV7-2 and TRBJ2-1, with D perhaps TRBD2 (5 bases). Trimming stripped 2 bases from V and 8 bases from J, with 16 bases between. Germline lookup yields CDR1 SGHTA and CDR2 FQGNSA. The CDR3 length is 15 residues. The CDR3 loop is CASSLLASRIHEQFF. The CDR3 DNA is TGTGCCAGCAGCTTACTAGCCTCGCGGATCCATGAGCAGTTCTTC.

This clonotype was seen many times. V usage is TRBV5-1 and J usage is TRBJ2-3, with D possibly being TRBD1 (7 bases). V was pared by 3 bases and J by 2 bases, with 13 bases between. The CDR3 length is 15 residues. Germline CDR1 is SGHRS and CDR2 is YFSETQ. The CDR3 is CASSSEGQSTDTQYF. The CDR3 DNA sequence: TGCGCCAGCAGCTCGGAGGGACAGTCCACAGATACGCAGTATTTT.

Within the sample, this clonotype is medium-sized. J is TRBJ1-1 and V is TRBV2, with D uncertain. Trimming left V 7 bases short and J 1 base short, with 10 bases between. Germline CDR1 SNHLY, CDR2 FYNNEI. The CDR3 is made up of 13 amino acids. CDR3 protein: CASILEGNTEAFF. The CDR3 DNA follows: TGTGCCAGCATTCTCGAGGGGAACACTGAAGCTTTCTTT.

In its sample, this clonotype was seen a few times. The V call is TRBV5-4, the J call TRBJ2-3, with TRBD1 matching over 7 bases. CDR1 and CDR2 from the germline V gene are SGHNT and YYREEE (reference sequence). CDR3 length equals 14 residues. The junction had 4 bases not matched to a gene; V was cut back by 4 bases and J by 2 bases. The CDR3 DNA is TGTGCCAGCAGCCAAGGGGGCCCCACAGATACGCAGTATTTT. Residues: CASSQGGPTDTQYF.

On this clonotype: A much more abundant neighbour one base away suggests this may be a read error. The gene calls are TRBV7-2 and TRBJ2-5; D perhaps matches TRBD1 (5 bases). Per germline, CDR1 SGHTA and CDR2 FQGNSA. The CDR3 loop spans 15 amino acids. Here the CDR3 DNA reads TGTGCCGGCAGCTTAGTCCCAGGGCCACAAGAGACCCAGTACTTC. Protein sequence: CAGSLVPGPQETQYF.

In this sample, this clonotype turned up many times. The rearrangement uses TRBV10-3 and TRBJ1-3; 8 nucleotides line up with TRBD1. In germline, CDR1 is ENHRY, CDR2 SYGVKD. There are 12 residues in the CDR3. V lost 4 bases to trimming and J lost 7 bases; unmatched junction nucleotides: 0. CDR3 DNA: TGTGCCATCAGTGGACAGGGGAACACCATATATTTT. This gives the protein CAISGQGNTIYF.

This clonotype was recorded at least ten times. This chain's CDR3 is CASRGQGVRQETQYF. The CDR3 DNA follows: TGTGCCAGCAGAGGACAGGGGGTTCGCCAAGAGACCCAGTACTTC. V and J are TRBV6-5 and TRBJ2-5; 10 bases line up with TRBD1. Per germline, CDR1 MNHEY and CDR2 SVGAGI. This CDR3 is built from 15 residues. J was trimmed by 1 base and V by 6 bases; bases with no gene match: 5.

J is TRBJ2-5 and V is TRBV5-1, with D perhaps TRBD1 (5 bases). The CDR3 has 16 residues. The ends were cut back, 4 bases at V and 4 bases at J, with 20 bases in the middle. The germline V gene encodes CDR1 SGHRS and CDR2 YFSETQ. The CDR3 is CASSRQWTCRGETQYF. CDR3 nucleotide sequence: TGCGCCAGCAGCCGTCAATGGACATGCCGCGGAGAGACCCAGTACTTC.

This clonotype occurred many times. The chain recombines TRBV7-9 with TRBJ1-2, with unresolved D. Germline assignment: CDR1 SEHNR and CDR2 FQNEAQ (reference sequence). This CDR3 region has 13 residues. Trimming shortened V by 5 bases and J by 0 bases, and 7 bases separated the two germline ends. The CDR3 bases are TGTGCCAGCAGCCGTGACACTAACTATGGCTACACCTTC. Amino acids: CASSRDTNYGYTF.

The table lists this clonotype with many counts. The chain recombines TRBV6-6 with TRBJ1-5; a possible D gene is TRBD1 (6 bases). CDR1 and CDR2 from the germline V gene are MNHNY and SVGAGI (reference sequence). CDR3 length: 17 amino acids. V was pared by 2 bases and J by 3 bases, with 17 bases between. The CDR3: CASSYGTPATTNQPQHF. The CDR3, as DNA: TGTGCCAGCAGTTACGGGACACCAGCCACGACCAATCAGCCCCAGCATTTT.

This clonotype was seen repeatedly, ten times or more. The CDR3 loop is CAISESNRPYGYTF. The CDR3 DNA reads TGTGCCATCAGTGAGTCGAACAGGCCCTATGGCTACACCTTC. This rearrangement joins TRBV10-3 to TRBJ1-2, with D possibly TRBD1 on 5 matching bases. Germline V gene lookup returns CDR1 ENHRY and CDR2 SYGVKD. The CDR3 totals 14 residues. Trimming took off 0 bases at V and 4 bases at J, with 9 bases between the two ends.

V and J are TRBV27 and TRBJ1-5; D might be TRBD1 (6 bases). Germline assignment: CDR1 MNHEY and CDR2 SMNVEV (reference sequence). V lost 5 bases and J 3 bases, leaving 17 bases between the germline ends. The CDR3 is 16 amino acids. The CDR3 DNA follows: TGTGCCAGCAGTACGGCCCAGACAGGATACAATCAGCCCCAGCATTTT. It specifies CASSTAQTGYNQPQHF.

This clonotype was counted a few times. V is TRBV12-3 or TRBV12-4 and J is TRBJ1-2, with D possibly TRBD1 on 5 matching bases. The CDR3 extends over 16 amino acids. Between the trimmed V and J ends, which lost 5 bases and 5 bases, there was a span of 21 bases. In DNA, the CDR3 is TGTGCCAGCAGTCCCCGACAGTCACCATACCGTTATGGCTACACCTTC. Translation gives CASSPRQSPYRYGYTF.

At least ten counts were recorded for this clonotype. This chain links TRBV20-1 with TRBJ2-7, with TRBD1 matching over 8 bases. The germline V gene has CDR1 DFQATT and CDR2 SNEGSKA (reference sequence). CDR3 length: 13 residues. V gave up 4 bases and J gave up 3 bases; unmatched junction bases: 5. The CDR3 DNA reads TGCAGTGCTACTGGACAGGGTAACTACGAGCAGTACTTC. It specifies CSATGQGNYEQYF.

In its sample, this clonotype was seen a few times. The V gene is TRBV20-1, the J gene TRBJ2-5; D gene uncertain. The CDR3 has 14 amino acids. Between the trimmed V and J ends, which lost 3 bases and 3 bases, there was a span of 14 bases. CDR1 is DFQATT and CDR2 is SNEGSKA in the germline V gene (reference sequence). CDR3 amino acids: CSASPFARKETQYF. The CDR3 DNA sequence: TGCAGTGCTAGCCCATTCGCGAGGAAAGAGACCCAGTACTTC.

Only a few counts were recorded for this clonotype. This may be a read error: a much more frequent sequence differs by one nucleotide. CDR3 residues: CASSSGQGGLGYNF. DNA of the CDR3: TGTGCCAGCAGTTCTGGACAGGGAGGTTTGGGCTACAACTTC. The V call is TRBV28, the J call TRBJ1-2; 8 nucleotides match TRBD1. The CDR3 is 14 residues long. Germline V CDR1 and CDR2: MDHEN, SYDVKM.

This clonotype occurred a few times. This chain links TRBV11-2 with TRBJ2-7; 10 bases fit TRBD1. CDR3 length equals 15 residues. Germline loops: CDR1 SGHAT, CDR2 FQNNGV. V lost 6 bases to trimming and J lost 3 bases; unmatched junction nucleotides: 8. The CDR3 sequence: CASRRAGTGDYEQYF. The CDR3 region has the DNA TGTGCCAGCAGGCGAGCCGGGACAGGGGACTACGAGCAGTACTTC.

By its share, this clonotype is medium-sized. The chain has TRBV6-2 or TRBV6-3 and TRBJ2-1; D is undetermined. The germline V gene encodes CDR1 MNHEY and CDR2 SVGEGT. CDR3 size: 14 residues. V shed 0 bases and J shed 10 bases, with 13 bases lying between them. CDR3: CASSYSSMSNEQFF. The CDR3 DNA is TGTGCCAGCAGTTACTCGAGTATGTCGAACGAGCAGTTCTTC.

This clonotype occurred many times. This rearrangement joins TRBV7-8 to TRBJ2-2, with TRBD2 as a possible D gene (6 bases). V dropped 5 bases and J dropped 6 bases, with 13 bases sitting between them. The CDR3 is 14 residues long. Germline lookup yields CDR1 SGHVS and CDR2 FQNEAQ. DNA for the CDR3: TGTGCCAGCAGCACGGACCTAGCGCCCGGGGAGCTGTTTTTT. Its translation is CASSTDLAPGELFF.

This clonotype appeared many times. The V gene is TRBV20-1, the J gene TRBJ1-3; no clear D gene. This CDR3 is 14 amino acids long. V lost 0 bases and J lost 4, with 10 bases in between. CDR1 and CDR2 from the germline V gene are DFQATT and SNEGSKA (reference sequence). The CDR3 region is CSARDRATGNTIYF. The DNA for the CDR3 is TGCAGTGCTAGAGATCGAGCCACCGGAAACACCATATATTTT.

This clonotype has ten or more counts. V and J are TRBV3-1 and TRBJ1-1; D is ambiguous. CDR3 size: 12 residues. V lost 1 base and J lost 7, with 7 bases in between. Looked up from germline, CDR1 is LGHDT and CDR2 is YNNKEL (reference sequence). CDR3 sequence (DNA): TGTGCCAGCAGCCAAGTCGGCTATGAAGCTTTCTTT. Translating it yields CASSQVGYEAFF.

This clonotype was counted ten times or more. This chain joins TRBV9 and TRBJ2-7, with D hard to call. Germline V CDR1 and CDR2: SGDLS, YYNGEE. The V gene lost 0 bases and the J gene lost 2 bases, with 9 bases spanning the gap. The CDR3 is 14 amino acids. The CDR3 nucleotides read TGTGCCAGCAGCGTAGGGCAGCAGACCTACGAGCAGTACTTC. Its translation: CASSVGQQTYEQYF.

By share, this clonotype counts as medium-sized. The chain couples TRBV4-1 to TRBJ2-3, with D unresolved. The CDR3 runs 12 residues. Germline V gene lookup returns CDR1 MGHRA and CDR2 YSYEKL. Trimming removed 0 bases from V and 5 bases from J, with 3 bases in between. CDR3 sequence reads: CASSQEIDTQYF. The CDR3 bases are TGCGCCAGCAGCCAAGAGATAGATACGCAGTATTTT.

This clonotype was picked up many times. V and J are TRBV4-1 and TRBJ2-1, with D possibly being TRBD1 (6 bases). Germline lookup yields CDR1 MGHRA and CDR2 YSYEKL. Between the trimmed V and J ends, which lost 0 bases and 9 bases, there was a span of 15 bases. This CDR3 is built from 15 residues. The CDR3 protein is CASSQEGGSYGEQFF. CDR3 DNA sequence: TGCGCCAGCAGCCAAGAAGGGGGAAGTTATGGTGAGCAGTTCTTC.

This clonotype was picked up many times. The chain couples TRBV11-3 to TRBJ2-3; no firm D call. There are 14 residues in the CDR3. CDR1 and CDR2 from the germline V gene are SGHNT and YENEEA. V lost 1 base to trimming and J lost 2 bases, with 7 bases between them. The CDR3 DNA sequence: TGTGCCAGCAGCTTAGGCAGGACCACAGATACGCAGTATTTT. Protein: CASSLGRTTDTQYF.